A single sample is the source of the 25 T cell receptor beta chains below, sequenced in a study of control samples from healthy donors and cancer patients. Data came from immunoSEQ multiplex PCR; TCRdb stores just in-frame clones and leaves some out. The sample has more than 70,000 clones; roughly 89% are singletons. The sample taken for sequencing was PBMCs. These receptors all come from a man aged 60 to 75 with lung cancer.

This sequence joins TRBV7-7 and TRBJ2-2, with 7 bases that match TRBD1. J gave up 6 bases and V 5 bases, and 9 bases lay outside the gene matches. CDR1 and CDR2 (germline): SSHAT, FNYEAQ (reference sequence). The CDR3 contains 15 residues. The CDR3 sequence: CASSPWTGSSGELFF. CDR3 DNA sequence: TGTGCCAGCAGCCCTTGGACAGGATCGTCCGGGGAGCTGTTTTTT. Together with reference TRBV7-7 and TRBJ2-2, the CDR3 gives the full variable domain: GAGVSQSPRYKVTKRGQDVTLRCDPISSHATLYWYQQALGQGPEFLTYFNYEAQPDKSGLPSDRFSAERPEGSISTLTIQRTEQRDSAMYRCASSPWTGSSGELFFGEGSRLTVL.

The chain recombines TRBV6-1 with TRBJ1-1; D remains ambiguous. The V end lost 3 bases, the J end lost 6 bases, and 11 bases lay between the germline ends. The CDR3 consists of 13 residues. The germline gives CDR1 MNHNS, CDR2 SASEGT. The DNA of the CDR3 is TGTGCCAGCAGTGAGTGGGAGGAGGCTGAAGCTTTCTTT. This translates into CASSEWEEAEAFF.

V and J are TRBV7-6 and TRBJ2-2; TRBD2 is a possible D gene (5 bases). CDR3 length: 18 residues. V shed 1 base and J shed 6 bases, with 21 bases lying between them. Germline CDR1 and CDR2: SGHVS and FNYEAQ. CDR3 amino acids: CASSLDSSGGSYSGELFF. The CDR3 DNA reads TGTGCCAGCAGCTTAGATAGCAGTGGAGGATCGTACTCCGGGGAGCTGTTTTTT. Using reference TRBV7-6 and TRBJ2-2 for the parts outside the CDR3, the full variable domain is GAGVSQSPRYKVTKRGQDVALRCDPISGHVSLYWYRQALGQGPEFLTYFNYEAQQDKSGLPNDRFSAERPEGSISTLTIQRTEQRDSAMYRCASSLDSSGGSYSGELFFGEGSRLTVL.

The V gene is TRBV5-1, the J gene TRBJ2-3; D is uncertain. Germline V gene data show CDR1 as SGHRS and CDR2 as YFSETQ. The CDR3 consists of 16 residues. V shed 4 bases and J shed 3 bases, with 18 bases lying between them. CDR3 nucleotides: TGCGCCAGCAGCCCCCTGACCCAAACGGGTACAGATACGCAGTATTTT. It specifies CASSPLTQTGTDTQYF.

The chain links TRBV4-2 to TRBJ2-7, with D possibly being TRBD2 (6 bases). This CDR3 contains 13 residues. Germline V gene data show CDR1 as LGHNA and CDR2 as YNFKEQ. Trimming took off 0 bases at V and 6 bases at J, with 9 bases between the two ends. The CDR3 DNA sequence: TGTGCCAGCAGCCAAGATGTTAGCGGCGAGCAGTACTTC. Its translation: CASSQDVSGEQYF.

The rearrangement uses TRBV7-8 and TRBJ1-1; weak D call: TRBD1 (6 bases). CDR1 and CDR2 from the germline V gene are SGHVS and FQNEAQ. The CDR3 extends over 14 amino acids. Trimming shortened V by 5 bases and J by 0 bases, and 10 bases separated the two germline ends. The CDR3 sequence: CASSQQGMNTEAFF. CDR3 sequence (DNA): TGTGCCAGCAGCCAACAGGGTATGAACACTGAAGCTTTCTTT. The entire variable domain, with the rest obtained from reference TRBV7-8 and TRBJ1-1, is as follows: GAGVSQSPRYKVAKRGQDVALRCDPISGHVSLFWYQQALGQGPEFLTYFQNEAQLDKSGLPSDRFFAERPEGSVSTLKIQRTQQEDSAVYLCASSQQGMNTEAFFGQGTRLTVV.

The chain links TRBV27 to TRBJ1-1; weak D call: TRBD1 (5 bases). CDR3 length: 16 amino acids. Trimming cost V 3 bases and J 5 bases, with 19 bases left between them. Germline CDR1 is MNHEY and CDR2 is SMNVEV (reference sequence). The CDR3 protein is CASSLGQSGRRTEAFF. CDR3 coding DNA: TGTGCCAGCAGTTTGGGTCAATCGGGGCGTAGGACTGAAGCTTTCTTT.

This chain links TRBV5-5 with TRBJ1-4; TRBD1 agrees at 7 bases. Looked up from germline, CDR1 is SGHKS and CDR2 is YYEKEE (reference sequence). This CDR3 region has 15 residues. Germline trimming cut 0 bases from V and 8 bases from J; bases unmatched to any gene: 7. CDR3 region: CASSLDPGGGEKLFF. CDR3 nucleotides: TGTGCCAGCAGCTTGGATCCAGGGGGTGGAGAAAAACTGTTTTTT.

The chain carries TRBV3-1 (or the pseudogene TRBV3-2) and TRBJ2-7; 11 bases line up with TRBD2. This CDR3 is 14 amino acids long. The junction had 3 bases not matched to a gene; V was cut back by 1 base and J by 7 bases. CDR1 and CDR2 (germline): LGHDT, YNNKEL (reference sequence). The CDR3 is CASSQVLAGVEQYF. The CDR3 DNA is TGTGCCAGCAGCCAAGTACTAGCGGGGGTAGAGCAGTACTTC.

The gene calls are TRBV15 and TRBJ1-1; the D is unclear. The CDR3 is 14 amino acids. Germline V gives CDR1 LNHNV, CDR2 YYDKDF (reference sequence). The V gene lost 1 base and the J gene lost 1 base, with 7 bases spanning the gap. CDR3 sequence: CATSRVPPNTEAFF. The CDR3 coding sequence is TGTGCCACCAGCAGAGTACCCCCGAACACTGAAGCTTTCTTT.

This clone has more than one count but fewer than ten. This chain uses TRBV2 with TRBJ2-7, with 8 bases that match TRBD2. Germline assignment: CDR1 SNHLY and CDR2 FYNNEI. V shed 8 bases, J shed 2 bases, and the junction held 29 bases outside the gene matches. The CDR3 sequence is 21 residues long. CDR3 DNA sequence: TGTGCCAGCGCCATCGCGGACATGGCGGGAGGAGGCACGTCCCTGCCCTACGAGCAGTACGTC. Amino acids: CASAIADMAGGGTSLPYEQYV.

V and J are TRBV30 and TRBJ1-2; 7 positions agree with TRBD1. The CDR3 runs 12 residues. V gave up 6 bases and J gave up 4 bases; unmatched junction bases: 5. Germline loops: CDR1 GTSNPN, CDR2 SVGIG (reference sequence). Here the CDR3 reads CACNRGSYGYTF. The CDR3 coding sequence is TGTGCCTGCAACAGGGGCTCCTATGGCTACACCTTC.

The gene calls are TRBV2 and TRBJ2-3; tentatively, D is TRBD1 (6 bases). Germline V lookup: CDR1 SNHLY, CDR2 FYNNEI. V lost 3 bases and J lost 2, with 12 bases in between. CDR3 length equals 15 residues. CDR3 residues: CASSESGAFTDTQYF. CDR3 DNA: TGTGCCAGCAGTGAGTCAGGGGCCTTCACAGATACGCAGTATTTT.

The V gene is TRBV30, the J gene TRBJ1-1; D unresolved. From germline, CDR1 is GTSNPN and CDR2 SVGIG (reference sequence). The CDR3 contains 13 residues. Trimming shortened V by 3 bases and J by 2 bases, and 10 bases separated the two germline ends. The CDR3 loop is CAWRGGFNTEAFF. DNA of the CDR3: TGTGCCTGGAGAGGAGGGTTTAACACTGAAGCTTTCTTT.

This chain connects TRBV6-5 to TRBJ1-3; D remains unclear. Germline CDR1 MNHEY, CDR2 SVGAGI. This CDR3 has 13 amino acids. V was clipped by 6 bases and J by 0 bases, with 6 bases between them. The CDR3 loop is CASRHYSGNTIYF. CDR3 DNA sequence: TGTGCCAGCAGACACTACTCTGGAAACACCATATATTTT.

V usage is TRBV5-1 and J usage is TRBJ2-4; 8 bases agree with TRBD1. Trimming took 4 bases from V and 1 from J; bases not matched to a gene: 7. Looked up from germline, CDR1 is SGHRS and CDR2 is YFSETQ. The CDR3 runs to 16 residues. CDR3 loop: CASSAGTGGAKNIQYF. The CDR3, as DNA: TGCGCCAGCAGCGCCGGGACAGGCGGGGCCAAAAACATTCAGTACTTC.

The chain couples TRBV14 to TRBJ1-2; D call uncertain. The CDR3 is made up of 14 amino acids. Germline lookup yields CDR1 SGHDN and CDR2 FVKESK. Trimming removed 1 base from V and 3 bases from J, with 9 bases in between. CDR3 sequence (DNA): TGTGCCAGCAGCCAAGTTTCATGGGACTATGGCTACACCTTC. Translated: CASSQVSWDYGYTF. Full variable domain (outside the CDR3, taken from reference TRBV14 and TRBJ1-2): EAGVTQFPSHSVIEKGQTVTLRCDPISGHDNLYWYRRVMGKEIKFLLHFVKESKQDESGMPNNRFLAERTGGTYSTLKVQPAELEDSGVYFCASSQVSWDYGYTFGSGTRLTVV.

Only one count was recorded for this clone. This chain joins TRBV11-3 and TRBJ2-5; 10 bases map to TRBD2. The CDR3 consists of 19 residues. Germline CDR1 reads SGHNT; CDR2 reads YENEEA. The V and J ends lost 4 bases and 4 bases, in that order; junction bases with no gene match: 18. The CDR3 region has the DNA TGTGCCAGCAGCTCATACAGGGAATTAAGCGGGGGGGCCGGAGAGACCCAGTACTTC. Its translation: CASSSYRELSGGAGETQYF.

This clone was detected once. V is TRBV7-3 and J is TRBJ2-5, with 7 bases lining up with TRBD1. V dropped 5 bases and J dropped 2; count of bases not matched to a gene: 5. In germline, CDR1 is SGHTA, CDR2 FQGTGA. The CDR3 spans 14 residues. In nucleotides, the CDR3 is TGTGCCAGCAGCCTTTCAGGGGGACAAGAGACCCAGTACTTC. Translated: CASSLSGGQETQYF.

Comments on this clone: The same CDR3 is also encoded by other DNA sequences in this sample. The chain couples TRBV6-5 to TRBJ1-2; D remains unclear. Germline V CDR1 and CDR2: MNHEY, SVGAGI. V was clipped by 6 bases and J by 8 bases, with 16 bases between them. CDR3 length equals 13 residues. The CDR3 protein is CASREWGGRGYTF. The CDR3 DNA follows: TGTGCCAGCAGAGAGTGGGGAGGGAGGGGCTACACCTTC.

The genes are TRBV30 and TRBJ2-7, with D maybe TRBD2 (6 bases). The germline gives CDR1 GTSNPN, CDR2 SVGIG (reference sequence). The V gene lost 0 bases and the J gene lost 6 bases, with 18 bases spanning the gap. The CDR3 consists of 15 residues. CDR3 region: CAWSVRGRAGPEQYF. The CDR3 DNA sequence: TGTGCCTGGAGTGTACGGGGCAGGGCGGGACCCGAGCAGTACTTC.

This clone was detected only a few times. V is TRBV30 and J is TRBJ1-4, with D tentatively TRBD1 (5 bases). Germline V CDR1 and CDR2: GTSNPN, SVGIG (reference sequence). CDR3 length: 14 residues. Trimming cost V 4 bases and J 10 bases, with 19 bases left between them. The CDR3 protein is CAWTREGSGRKLFF. CDR3 DNA sequence: TGTGCCTGGACCAGGGAGGGGAGTGGGAGAAAACTGTTTTTT.

The chain's CDR3 is CASSLNRGLTEAFF. CDR3 bases: TGTGCCAGCAGCTTGAACAGGGGGCTCACTGAAGCTTTCTTT. The chain employs TRBV5-6 and TRBJ1-1; TRBD1 matches at 9 bases. Looked up from germline, CDR1 is SGHDT and CDR2 is YYEEEE. The V gene end was trimmed by 1 base and the J gene end by 4 bases; junction bases not matched to a gene: 2. This CDR3 comprises 14 residues.

This clone appeared a single time. The chain is built from TRBV7-3 and TRBJ2-7, with D possibly TRBD1 on 6 matching bases. Germline CDR1 is SGHTA and CDR2 is FQGTGA. The CDR3 is 15 amino acids. V was cut by 5 bases and J by 8 bases, with 22 bases left in between. CDR3 protein: CASSTPRGLLFKQYF. The CDR3 nucleotides read TGTGCCAGCAGCACCCCCAGGGGATTGCTCTTCAAGCAGTACTTC.

The rearrangement uses TRBV19 and TRBJ1-2; D unresolved. The germline V and J ends were trimmed by 7 bases and 4 bases, with 19 bases remaining between them. Germline assignment: CDR1 LNHDA and CDR2 SQIVND (reference sequence). The CDR3 is 15 amino acids. CDR3 sequence (DNA): TGTGCCAGTAACCCACCCGGGAGTCAACCCTATGGCTACACCTTC. This translates into CASNPPGSQPYGYTF.